This is a list of T cell receptor beta chains from one sample in a study of cytomegalovirus exposure and HLA in healthy donors. Sequenced by immunoSEQ multiplex PCR; TCRdb stores in-frame clones only, minus some. The sample holds over 200,000 clones; 70% to 85% are singletons and the top ten take more than 0.5%. The specimen was PBMCs. The receptors derive from a woman aged 40 to 50 in good health and CMV-seronegative. Both conserved end residues are trimmed from each CDR3.

cdr3_aa	j_call	v_call
ASSEPGLAGEGEQF	TRBJ2-1	TRBV6-1
ARDGRDRGNEQY	TRBJ2-7	TRBV2
ASRPIGLGVGEQF	TRBJ2-1	TRBV27
ASSEILAGVGTGELF	TRBJ2-2	TRBV25-1
ASREEAGATDTQY	TRBJ2-3	TRBV4-2
ASSGGQGFTGELF	TRBJ2-2	TRBV5-1
ASSYGGNYGYT	TRBJ1-2	TRBV6-5
ASSPLSTGELF	TRBJ2-2	TRBV18
ASSPRLLAGGGDTQY	TRBJ2-3	TRBV4-3
ATASNPYNEQF	TRBJ2-1	TRBV2
ASSPGGPRQETQY	TRBJ2-5	TRBV7-2
ASRRDRVIDEQF	TRBJ2-1	TRBV2
ASSFTQGTGGYT	TRBJ1-2	TRBV7-9
ASSEDRGEKLF	TRBJ1-4	TRBV6-5
ASIRLAESTDTQY	TRBJ2-3	TRBV7-9
ASSYRGRNTEAF	TRBJ1-1	TRBV7-2
ASSRRESYEQY	TRBJ2-7	TRBV27
ASRTTGPNQPQH	TRBJ1-5	TRBV6-5
ASTGLADNTGELF	TRBJ2-2	TRBV5-1
ASSSGTETYTGELF	TRBJ2-2	TRBV5-1
ASSLAGISNQPQH	TRBJ1-5	TRBV5-1
ASSEPQGASEKLF	TRBJ1-4	TRBV6-1
ASSQDWAEGQPQH	TRBJ1-5	TRBV4-3
AISEPGQGIYEQY	TRBJ2-7	TRBV10-3